The clone carrying this TCR beta chain has ten or more counts. Its antigen is not identified. In building TCR beta libraries, iRepertoire HTBI primers were used together with Arm-PCR of CDR3 regions. TCRdb called the multiplex PCR reads again in MiXCR, with one record for every CDR3 protein. The sample carries about 610,000 distinct CDR3 sequences, more than 15% recorded once. These data come from a study of regulatory T cells in long-lasting Graves disease. Study-wide points: Favoring TRBV28, TRBJ1-2 and TRBJ2-5 was a feature seen in persistent disease.

The CDR3 contains 15 residues. CDR1 is KGHDR and CDR2 is SFDVKD in the germline V gene. V lost 4 bases to trimming and J lost 1 base, with 12 bases between them. Noted time point: newly diagnosed GD, antithyroid drugs for less than 3 months. PBMC RNA was the source of the TCR library. These data were also reused for a study on T cells in Graves' hyperthyroidism and ophthalmopathy. That report notes: It was a median approximately six months before onset that the model predicted ophthalmopathy.

The chain uses TRBV24-1 and TRBJ1-1; tentative D call: TRBD1 (6 bases). The source of this sequence is a man aged 18-30 years with Graves disease. The material sequenced was peripheral blood mononuclear cells (PBMCs), taken at new diagnosis, from a patient treated with antithyroid drugs. In DNA form, the CDR3 reads TGTGCCACCAGTGACCCGACGACAGGGAACACTGAAGCTTTCTTT. Translating it yields CATSDPTTGNTEAFF.